The entry that follows covers one T cell receptor beta chain sequence. Its target antigen remains unknown. Qualities for individual bases were not recorded, and no much larger clone is one base off. These data are taken from a study of T cells in Graves' hyperthyroidism and ophthalmopathy (dated by TCRdb to between 2018 and 2020). The study in broad terms: Peripheral blood samples were taken at initial diagnosis, before any treatment was given. An independent validation cohort of under 20 hyperthyroidism patients and about 16 patients who later progressed to ophthalmopathy tested prospective prediction of ophthalmopathy. The approximately 90 discovery patients were divided at random into training and test sets in a 7:3 ratio. After sampling, hyperthyroidism patients received methimazole starting at 30 mg daily, and ophthalmopathy patients received high-dose intravenous methylprednisolone. The study also compared thyroid tissue and blood T-cell repertoires from five or six Graves' hyperthyroidism patients. A discovery cohort of about 100 patients, about 40 with Graves' ophthalmopathy and 55 to 65 with stable Graves' hyperthyroidism, was used to find distinguishing TCR V-J signatures. The paper reports TCR Vbeta CDR3 sequencing of some 140 peripheral blood samples: fewer than 50 ophthalmopathy, 70 to 85 hyperthyroidism and some 17 progressor patients. On the study overall, not on this receptor specifically: No statistical method was used to set the sample size in advance, and investigators knew the group allocation. In validation, progression to ophthalmopathy was predicted by the model with 70.59% sensitivity and around 76% specificity, a median of around 6.5 months before onset. Ophthalmopathy was separated from stable hyperthyroidism by a 13 V-J signature model, with approximately 86% sensitivity and about 81% specificity obtained in cross-validation and 80%/75% obtained in testing. Most expanded thyroid clonotypes (frequency above 0.001) were also found in blood, which suggests that blood repertoires may mirror thyroid immune responses.

Stable Graves' hyperthyroidism was defined as no progression to ophthalmopathy during 18 months of follow-up. The hyperthyroidism patients were between 18 and 65 years old and newly diagnosed, with a disease duration of less than 2 months. Exclusion was applied to patients with uncontrolled infections, other autoimmune diseases, pregnancy or lactation. Diagnoses relied on clinical symptoms, serum thyroxine and TRAb, thyroid ultrasound and orbital computed tomography. Ficoll-Paque density gradient centrifugation was used to isolate PBMCs from 8.5 to 10 ml of fresh peripheral blood. Trizol reagent was used to extract total RNA, and RNA quality was then checked on an Agilent 2100 Bioanalyzer. Amplification of TCR beta CDR3 regions was carried out from RNA transcripts. For the first round of RT-PCR on the TCR CDR3, the HTBI primer set was used together with the Qiagen OneStep RT-PCR kit. Libraries were constructed in a second round of multiplex PCR, after which size selection and purification were performed. Sequencing of the libraries was done on an Illumina HiSeq2000 using paired-end 100 bp reads. The authors' pipeline ran thus. SOAPnuke was used to process the raw data, with reads discarded if the reads contained adapters or uncalled bases, had a mean Phred below 15, or lacked an exact constant-primer or identifier match. High-quality paired reads were merged with COPE v1.2.5, and unique nucleotide sequences were defined as clonotypes. Clonotypes were aligned to IMGT TRBV, TRBD and TRBJ reference segments using MiTCR v1.1. The analysis included only V-J combinations with a frequency above 0.0001, which together covered around 99% of the repertoires. A TCS score was defined as the ratio between F50 (clonal expansion) and ExV (chaos), using BLOSUM62-based TCRdist between CDR3 peptides within each V-J. Welch's t-statistics and random forest reduced around 550 V-J features to roughly 13, which were used in a naive Bayes classifier (R e1071). The similarity between thyroid and blood repertoires was quantified using the Morisita-Horn index. The public reads were reanalyzed by TCRdb: fastp trimming at Q25, MiXCR alignment, in-frame beta chains only. Under each unique CDR3 protein, matching rows form one entry showing the most common genes and DNA. V and J calls and clone size were set by TCRdb, not the authors. This sample has hundreds of thousands of distinct CDR3 sequences in its table, and 35% to 45% of those were observed once. The ten largest clones represent roughly 8.3% of the sample.

This sequence was found in a man aged 18 to 30 with Graves' hyperthyroidism. What was sequenced was blood.

The DNA sequence is given as TGTGCCAGCTCTCCGGAGGCGACCGGGGAGCTGTTTTTT. It codes for CASSPEATGELFF. The rearrangement joined TRBV2 to TRBJ2-2; matching of 5 bases hints at TRBD2 as the D gene. Trimming costs V 8 bases and J 5 bases, and their ends lie 12 bases apart. The CDR1 and CDR2 encoded by the germline V gene are SNHLY and FYNNEI. Spanning cysteine to phenylalanine, the CDR3 consists of 13 amino acids. Only the CDR3 portion is preserved as DNA: 39 bases, with reading frame beginning at the first base.